What follows are 16 T cell receptor beta chains derived from one specimen sequenced in a study of T cell responses to AZD1222 COVID-19 vaccine. The protocol was immunoSEQ multiplex PCR, while the TCRdb copy is restricted to in-frame clones and leaves out a portion. This sample carries around 140,000 clones, 85% to 95% of them seen once, and the ten largest clones take about 9.1%. The sequenced sample was peripheral blood, obtained on day 0 of AZD1222 vaccination. The receptors were gathered from an adult in good health.

The V gene is TRBV2, the J gene TRBJ1-2, with D hard to call. The V gene lost 7 bases and the J gene lost 2 bases, with 8 bases spanning the gap. CDR3 size: 12 residues. Germline values: CDR1 SNHLY, CDR2 FYNNEI. The CDR3 DNA follows: TGTGCCAGCAATCGGTTCAACTATGGCTACACCTTC. It yields the protein CASNRFNYGYTF. The whole variable domain, filled in from reference TRBV2 and TRBJ1-2, reads EPEVTQTPSHQVTQMGQEVILRCVPISNHLYFYWYRQILGQKVEFLVSFYNNEISEKSEIFDDQFSVERPDGSNFTLKIRSTKLEDSAMYFCASNRFNYGYTFGSGTRLTVV.

This rearrangement joins TRBV7-9 to TRBJ1-2; no clear D. In germline, CDR1 is SEHNR, CDR2 FQNEAQ (reference sequence). The CDR3 contains 15 residues. Trimming stripped 3 bases from V and 5 bases from J, with 16 bases between. The CDR3 spells CASSFSTTTGYGYTF. The CDR3 DNA reads as TGTGCCAGCAGCTTTTCGACCACCACCGGGTATGGCTACACCTTC.

This clone was seen only once. The chain couples TRBV14 to TRBJ1-6; D call uncertain. V lost 0 bases, J lost 7 bases, and 7 bases lay in between. CDR1 is SGHDN and CDR2 is FVKESK in the germline V gene. This CDR3 region has 14 residues. The CDR3 DNA sequence: TGTGCCAGCAGCCAAGAAGTGTTCAATTCACCCCTCCACTTT. Protein sequence: CASSQEVFNSPLHF.

This clone was found once. The V gene is TRBV13, the J gene TRBJ2-1, with 9 bases matching TRBD2. CDR3 length: 15 residues. V dropped 7 bases and J dropped 4; count of bases not matched to a gene: 8. The germline gives CDR1 PRHDT, CDR2 FYEKMQ (reference sequence). The chain's CDR3 is CASTVAGENYNEQFF. In nucleotides, the CDR3 is TGTGCCAGCACCGTAGCGGGGGAGAATTACAATGAGCAGTTCTTC.

CDR3 DNA sequence: TGTGCCAGCTCACCAGGGGACAGGGGCCTGTCCCAGCATTTT. Translation gives CASSPGDRGLSQHF. The gene calls are TRBV18 and TRBJ1-5; 10 bases agree with TRBD1. CDR3 size: 14 residues. V gave up 2 bases and J gave up 11 bases; unmatched junction bases: 6. Germline values: CDR1 KGHSH, CDR2 LQKENI.

V usage is TRBV3-1 (or the pseudogene TRBV3-2) and J usage is TRBJ1-2, with 10 bases lining up with TRBD1. V lost 3 bases, J lost 7 bases, and 8 bases stayed unmatched. Germline CDR1 LGHDT, CDR2 YNNKEL (reference sequence). This CDR3 is built from 15 residues. CDR3 region: CASSHMGQGSGGYTF. DNA for the CDR3: TGTGCCAGCAGCCATATGGGACAGGGGAGTGGTGGCTACACCTTC.

The rearrangement joins TRBV5-1 to TRBJ1-1; D possibly corresponds to TRBD1 (5 bases). With 0 bases removed from V and 3 bases from J, the gap between germline ends came to 12 bases. Per the germline V gene, CDR1 is SGHRS and CDR2 is YFSETQ. The CDR3 totals 15 residues. As DNA, the CDR3 is TGCGCCAGCAGCTTGGTATCATTGGGGGACACTGAAGCTTTCTTT. Amino acid sequence: CASSLVSLGDTEAFF.

This clone was counted a single time. The genes are TRBV30 and TRBJ1-5; D call uncertain. Germline V lookup: CDR1 GTSNPN, CDR2 SVGIG (reference sequence). V lost 1 base, J lost 0 bases, and 13 bases lay in between. CDR3 length: 16 amino acids. The CDR3 protein is CAWSAPSWYSNQPQHF. For the CDR3, the DNA is TGTGCCTGGAGTGCCCCCTCATGGTATAGCAATCAGCCCCAGCATTTT.

The chain combines TRBV28 with TRBJ1-5; a weak D match, TRBD1 (5 bases). The CDR3 spans 14 residues. Germline V lookup: CDR1 MDHEN, CDR2 SYDVKM. Trimming left V 6 bases short and J 3 bases short, with 12 bases between. In DNA, the CDR3 is TGTGCCAGCAGGGTCCAGGGTTCCAATCAGCCCCAGCATTTT. This translates into CASRVQGSNQPQHF.

The V call is TRBV5-1, the J call TRBJ2-3; 7 nucleotides agree with TRBD1. The CDR3 has 14 residues. The germline gives CDR1 SGHRS, CDR2 YFSETQ. V gave up 3 bases and J gave up 1 base; unmatched junction bases: 2. The DNA for the CDR3 is TGCGCCAGCAGCTCCGACAGGGGCACAGATACGCAGTATTTT. This translates into CASSSDRGTDTQYF.

The chain is built from TRBV5-6 and TRBJ1-3, with 7 positions matching TRBD1. The CDR3 spans 13 residues. Germline CDR1 reads SGHDT; CDR2 reads YYEEEE. Trimming removed 6 bases from V and 2 bases from J; junction bases left unmatched: 2. CDR3 coding DNA: TGTGCCAGCACCCAGGGGGCTGGAAACACCATATATTTT. Translation: CASTQGAGNTIYF.

This chain uses TRBV15 with TRBJ2-1; 16 nucleotides line up with TRBD2. CDR1 and CDR2 from the germline V gene are LNHNV and YYDKDF (reference sequence). The CDR3 is 17 amino acids. With V trimmed by 1 base and J by 10 bases, 7 bases remained unmatched. The CDR3 sequence is CATSRVGTSGGAREQFF. In nucleotides, the CDR3 is TGTGCCACCAGCAGAGTAGGGACTAGCGGGGGGGCCCGGGAGCAGTTCTTC.

V is TRBV19 and J is TRBJ1-5, with a possible D match to TRBD1 (5 bases). The CDR3 runs to 14 residues. Germline CDR1 and CDR2: LNHDA and SQIVND (reference sequence). Trimming removed 9 bases at V and 2 bases at J, with 14 bases between. CDR3 DNA sequence: TGTGCCAGCCGGGAGGCGGGGGGCAATCAGCCCCAGCATTTT. This encodes CASREAGGNQPQHF.

The rearrangement links TRBV7-2 to TRBJ1-2; 8 nucleotides align to TRBD1. V dropped 4 bases and J dropped 4; count of bases not matched to a gene: 2. CDR3 length: 13 residues. Germline loops: CDR1 SGHTA, CDR2 FQGNSA. The chain's CDR3 is CASSSDRVYGYTF. The CDR3, as DNA: TGTGCCAGCAGCTCGGACAGGGTCTATGGCTACACCTTC.

This chain joins TRBV15 and TRBJ2-2; D is possibly TRBD2 (7 bases). Germline-derived CDR1 and CDR2 are LNHNV and YYDKDF (reference sequence). The CDR3 loop spans 16 amino acids. With 4 bases removed from V and 0 bases from J, the gap between germline ends came to 12 bases. The CDR3 DNA reads as TGTGCCACCAGCACGGCGCGGGGGCCGAACACCGGGGAGCTGTTTTTT. It encodes CATSTARGPNTGELFF.

The chain uses TRBV19 and TRBJ1-5, with 7 bases identical to TRBD1. The V gene end was trimmed by 7 bases and the J gene end by 4 bases; junction bases not matched to a gene: 10. The CDR3 has 15 amino acids. Germline CDR1 reads LNHDA; CDR2 reads SQIVND (reference sequence). CDR3 region: CASISTGTVNQPQHF. CDR3 nucleotide sequence: TGTGCCAGTATTTCTACCGGGACAGTAAATCAGCCCCAGCATTTT.